These 15 T cell receptor beta chains originate from one sample sequenced in a study of T cells after yellow fever vaccination. TCRdb re-analysed the 5' RACE reads in MiXCR, keeping a single row per CDR3 protein. The profile shows 160,000 or so distinct CDR3 sequences, 6% to 7.5% of them singletons. Sequenced here: CD4+ T cells sorted from PBMCs, sampled less than 6 days after the first yellow fever vaccination. These receptors were obtained from a man aged 18 to 29 who received the YFV17D yellow fever vaccine.

This clonotype has ten or more counts. The rearrangement joins TRBV12-3 or TRBV12-4 to TRBJ2-2; TRBD2 matches at 7 bases. Trimming at V came to 6 bases and at J to 4 bases, leaving 5 bases not matched to a gene. CDR3 length: 14 residues. The CDR3 loop is CASRNTGGTGELFF. DNA for the CDR3: TGTGCCAGCAGAAATACGGGGGGCACCGGGGAGCTGTTTTTT.

J is TRBJ2-1 and V is TRBV5-1; D perhaps matches TRBD1 (6 bases). The length of the CDR3 is 13 residues. Looked up from germline, CDR1 is SGHRS and CDR2 is YFSETQ. V gave up 0 bases and J gave up 8 bases, with 9 bases separating them. CDR3 loop: CASSLEGDDEQFF. CDR3 DNA sequence: TGCGCCAGCAGCTTGGAGGGGGATGATGAGCAGTTCTTC.

This clonotype was seen many times. This chain's CDR3 is CASSRDRVSYNEQFF. As DNA, the CDR3 is TGTGCCAGCAGCAGAGACAGGGTGAGCTACAATGAGCAGTTCTTC. V is TRBV28 and J is TRBJ2-1; 7 bases align to TRBD1. With V trimmed by 6 bases and J by 3 bases, 8 bases remained unmatched. The germline gives CDR1 MDHEN, CDR2 SYDVKM. The CDR3 runs to 15 residues.

This clonotype was counted many times. The V and J genes are TRBV18 and TRBJ2-7; TRBD1 matches at 7 bases. This CDR3 is built from 13 residues. The V and J ends lost 6 bases and 6 bases, in that order; junction bases with no gene match: 8. In germline, CDR1 is KGHSH, CDR2 LQKENI. This CDR3 reads CASSSGQVGEQYF. CDR3 nucleotide sequence: TGTGCCAGCTCCTCCGGACAGGTCGGCGAGCAGTACTTC.

This clonotype has a handful of counts. The rearrangement links TRBV11-2 to TRBJ1-1, with D possibly being TRBD1 (5 bases). Between the trimmed V and J ends, which lost 6 bases and 4 bases, there was a span of 18 bases. Germline V gene lookup returns CDR1 SGHAT and CDR2 FQNNGV. CDR3 size: 15 residues. CDR3 amino acids: CASSQLGARGTEAFF. The CDR3 DNA sequence: TGTGCCAGCAGTCAACTAGGGGCCCGTGGCACTGAAGCTTTCTTT.

The table lists this clonotype with a few counts. The J gene is TRBJ2-5, the V gene TRBV20-1, with TRBD1 matching 8 bases. V gave up 5 bases and J gave up 2 bases; unmatched junction bases: 7. In germline, CDR1 is DFQATT, CDR2 SNEGSKA (reference sequence). The CDR3 sequence is 14 residues long. This chain's CDR3 is CSARDRLGQETQYF. The CDR3 coding sequence is TGCAGTGCTCGGGACAGGTTAGGACAAGAGACCCAGTACTTC.

The V gene is TRBV18, the J gene TRBJ1-1, with no clear D. V was cut by 3 bases and J by 4 bases, with 15 bases left in between. CDR3 size: 15 residues. CDR1 is KGHSH and CDR2 is LQKENI in the germline V gene. CDR3 in DNA: TGTGCCAGCTCACCTACAGCAGGAGAGGTCACTGAAGCTTTCTTT. Protein: CASSPTAGEVTEAFF.

This clonotype was seen only a few times. The chain couples TRBV29-1 to TRBJ2-1; D may correspond to TRBD1 or TRBD2 (5 bases each). Germline CDR1 and CDR2: SQVTM and ANQGSEA. V shed 2 bases and J shed 7 bases, with 12 bases lying between them. CDR3 length equals 13 residues. CDR3 DNA: TGCAGCGTTGAAAGTTCGTGGGGGAATGAGCAGTTCTTC. Protein product: CSVESSWGNEQFF.

This clonotype has a count of ten or more. The chain recombines TRBV7-9 with TRBJ2-5, with D possibly matching TRBD2 (6 bases). The V end lost 7 bases, the J end lost 2 bases, and 17 bases lay between the germline ends. The CDR3 is 15 amino acids. CDR1 and CDR2 from the germline V gene are SEHNR and FQNEAQ (reference sequence). CDR3: CASNPRAGGQETQYF. The CDR3 coding sequence is TGTGCCAGCAACCCCCGAGCTGGAGGGCAAGAGACCCAGTACTTC. Full variable domain (missing parts from reference TRBV7-9 and TRBJ2-5): DTGVSQNPRHKITKRGQNVTFRCDPISEHNRLYWYRQTLGQGPEFLTYFQNEAQLEKSRLLSDRFSAERPKGSFSTLEIQRTEQGDSAMYLCASNPRAGGQETQYFGPGTRLLVL.

This clonotype was found many times. The chain is built from TRBV5-1 and TRBJ2-1; D possibly uses TRBD1 or TRBD2 (5 bases each). V lost 4 bases to trimming and J lost 7 bases, with 12 bases between them. The CDR3 loop spans 13 amino acids. Germline assignment: CDR1 SGHRS and CDR2 YFSETQ. The CDR3 bases are TGCGCCAGCAGCCCCGACGGGGCTAATGAGCAGTTCTTC. Translation: CASSPDGANEQFF.

This clonotype occurred many times. The rearrangement joins TRBV4-1 to TRBJ2-1; unclear D gene. The CDR3 extends over 16 amino acids. The germline V gene has CDR1 MGHRA and CDR2 YSYEKL. The ends were cut back, 1 base at V and 0 bases at J, with 10 bases in the middle. The CDR3 sequence is CASSQGSQSSYNEQFF. For the CDR3, the DNA is TGCGCCAGCAGCCAAGGGTCCCAGAGCTCCTACAATGAGCAGTTCTTC.

A note on this clonotype: This clone may be a read error of a much larger clone one base away. Since the CDR3 does not end with the conserved phenylalanine or tryptophan, this likely comes from a read error. V usage is TRBV29-1 and J usage is TRBJ2-7, with 10 positions matching TRBD1. In germline, CDR1 is SQVTM, CDR2 ANQGSEA. CDR3 length equals 13 residues. Germline trimming cut 7 bases from V and 1 base from J; bases unmatched to any gene: 4. The DNA for the CDR3 is TGCAGCGCGTCGGGACAGGGGTCCTACGAGCAGTACTTA. Its translation: CSASGQGSYEQYL.

The chain employs TRBV13 and TRBJ2-7, with D uncertain. Trimming shortened V by 9 bases and J by 3 bases, and 15 bases separated the two germline ends. The CDR3 is 13 amino acids. The germline V gene encodes CDR1 PRHDT and CDR2 FYEKMQ (reference sequence). In nucleotides, the CDR3 is TGTGCCAGGAGCCTCCGGGTCCACTACGAGCAGTACTTC. This encodes CARSLRVHYEQYF.

This clonotype has a handful of counts. The chain uses TRBV7-9 and TRBJ2-7, with a possible D match to TRBD1 (6 bases). V gave up 1 base and J gave up 3 bases, with 10 bases separating them. This CDR3 comprises 14 residues. Germline CDR1 reads SEHNR; CDR2 reads FQNEAQ (reference sequence). The CDR3 here is CASSLGPDSYEQYF. The CDR3 DNA follows: TGTGCCAGCAGCTTAGGGCCGGACAGCTACGAGCAGTACTTC. Combining the CDR3 with reference TRBV7-9 and TRBJ2-7 gives the whole variable domain DTGVSQNPRHKITKRGQNVTFRCDPISEHNRLYWYRQTLGQGPEFLTYFQNEAQLEKSRLLSDRFSAERPKGSFSTLEIQRTEQGDSAMYLCASSLGPDSYEQYFGPGTRLTVT.

This clonotype has a count of ten or more. V and J are TRBV10-1 and TRBJ2-5, with D hard to call. Trimming took off 0 bases at V and 7 bases at J, with 12 bases between the two ends. The CDR3 runs 14 residues. Germline V lookup: CDR1 WNHNN, CDR2 SYGVQD (reference sequence). The CDR3 protein is CASSESSLPVTQYF. In DNA, the CDR3 is TGCGCCAGCAGTGAGTCGAGTCTTCCCGTGACCCAGTACTTC.